This T cell receptor (beta chain) was retrieved from a study of yellow fever vaccine responses in identical twins. Study observations and caveats: Twins showed a vaccine T cell response that reportedly seemed partly convergent, partly personalized.

The CDR3 consists of 15 residues. Trimming took 5 bases from V and 3 from J; bases not matched to a gene: 6. From germline, CDR1 is SGHTA and CDR2 FQGNSA. A single record per CDR3 protein comes from TCRdb applying MiXCR to the RT-PCR reads. The sample has about 19,000 distinct CDR3 sequences, less than 75% seen once. Regarding this clonotype: The antigen remains unidentified.

This TCR derives from a young woman who received the yellow fever vaccine. The chain has TRBV7-2 and TRBJ1-3; 8 nucleotides line up with TRBD1. The starting material was T cells from blood (PBMCs), unsorted or a sorted subset (not recorded which), obtained before or after yellow fever vaccination (not recorded which). CDR3 sequence: CASSVTGGLGNTIYF. The CDR3 nucleotides read TGTGCCAGCAGCGTAACAGGGGGTCTTGGAAACACCATATATTTT. The entire variable domain, with the rest obtained from reference TRBV7-2 and TRBJ1-3, is as follows: GAGVSQSPSNKVTEKGKDVELRCDPISGHTALYWYRQSLGQGLEFLIYFQGNSAPDKSGLPSDRFSAERTGGSVSTLTIQRTQQEDSAVYLCASSVTGGLGNTIYFGEGSWLTVV.